The present T cell receptor (beta chain) was sequenced within a study of neurological immune-mediated disorders (dated by TCRdb to the late 2010s). Context from the whole study: Peripheral blood TCR-beta repertoires from patients with HTLV-I-associated myelopathy (HAM/TSP), patients with multiple sclerosis, and healthy controls were compared in the study using UMI-based sequencing. Of the roughly 71 subjects in the cohort, approximately 15 were HAM/TSP patients, about 35 were multiple sclerosis patients, and 20 were healthy controls. The approximately 110 TCR-beta libraries included longitudinal samples, technical triplicates and paired sorted CD4+ and CD8+ T-cell subsets alongside PBMC samples. Results and caveats for the whole study, not just this receptor: No identical CDR3 amino acid sequences were found to be shared among expanded clones across subjects, suggesting that TCR-beta repertoires were private in all groups. TCR clonal expansion was highest in HAM/TSP patients and lowest in MS patients, with MS patients falling below even healthy controls.

cDNA was synthesized by template-switch 5'RACE using a primer carrying a 10-nucleotide random unique molecular identifier by which each TCR transcript was tagged. Over 160 million TCR-beta sequences, covering 15-18 subjects, were produced in each sequencing run. The RNeasy kit was used to extract total RNA. TCR-beta VDJ regions were amplified with primers for the TCR constant region and the 5'RACE anchor, using the KAPA Real-time Library Amplification kit. Sample indexes and Illumina adaptors were added in a first PCR, after which library yield was increased in a second PCR. After Ampure bead purification, the TCR product of roughly 650 bp was size-selected on a 2% E-gel SizeSelection system. Before pooling, library quality was assessed on a Bioanalyzer, concentration was determined with Qubit, and library quantification was performed with the Kapa Library Quantification kit. Paired-end 2 x 150 bp sequencing of the libraries was performed on an Illumina HiSeq 2500. To increase sequence diversity, about 24-32% phiX was spiked into each library pool. In the authors' own workflow: The quality-filtered reads were processed with the UMI-based MiGEC pipeline, whose error correction step removed more than 85% of the raw TCR sequences. VDJ genes were aligned to IMGT germline references, and clonotypes were defined by unique CDR3 amino acid sequence plus V-J genes. VDJtools evaluated clonal expansion, Shannon diversity and CDR3 relatedness (CalcPairwiseDistances, ClusterSamples); CLCbio workbench built phylogenetic trees. Expanded clones were defined as having at least 8 unique UMIs, based on coefficient-of-variation modelling across technical triplicates. TCRdb took the public reads, trimmed them with fastp at Q25, ran MiXCR for clone calling and kept in-frame beta chains. Every distinct CDR3 protein forms one entry, paired with its most common genes and DNA. TCRdb, not the original authors, processed these V and J calls. This sample lists about 48,000 distinct CDR3 sequences; roughly 25% were detected once. The top ten clonotypes cover approximately 23% of the sample.

This clonotype was seen many times. No antigen is known for it. No much larger clonotype is one base removed from it; base qualities were not supplied. The healthy controls were volunteers from blood banks in Maryland, USA. For unsorted PBMC libraries, 2 million PBMCs were used after storage in RNAlater at -80 degrees C until RNA extraction. PBMCs were separated from peripheral blood using Ficoll-Hypaque density gradient centrifugation and then cryopreserved in liquid nitrogen. The CDR3, cysteine through phenylalanine, is 16 amino acids long. Only the CDR3 part of the read is kept: 48 bases, read in frame from the first base. For CDR1 and CDR2, the germline V gene lists MGHRA and YSYEKL. V loses 3 bases of germline sequence and J loses 4 bases, and the interval between the two ends is 19 bases.

The specimen was PBMCs. Recombination connected TRBV4-1 to TRBJ2-7; a tentative D call is TRBD2 (6 bases match). The origin of this receptor is a woman in her 70s in good health. The encoded CDR3 is CASSHTLDGRTYEQYF. The DNA sequence is TGCGCCAGCAGCCACACTCTCGACGGGAGAACTTACGAGCAGTACTTC.